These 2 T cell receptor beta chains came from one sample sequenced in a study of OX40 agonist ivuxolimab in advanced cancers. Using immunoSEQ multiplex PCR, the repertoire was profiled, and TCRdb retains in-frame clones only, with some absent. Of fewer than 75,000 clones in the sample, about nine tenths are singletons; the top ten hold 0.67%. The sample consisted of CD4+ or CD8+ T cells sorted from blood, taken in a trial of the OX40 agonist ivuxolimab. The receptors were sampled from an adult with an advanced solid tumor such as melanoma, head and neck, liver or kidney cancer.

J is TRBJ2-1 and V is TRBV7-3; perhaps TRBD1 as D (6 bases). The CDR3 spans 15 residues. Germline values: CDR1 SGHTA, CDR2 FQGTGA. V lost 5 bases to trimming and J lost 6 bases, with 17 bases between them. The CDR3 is CASSPSSPRGNEQFF. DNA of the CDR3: TGTGCCAGCAGCCCCTCTTCACCCAGGGGCAATGAGCAGTTCTTC.

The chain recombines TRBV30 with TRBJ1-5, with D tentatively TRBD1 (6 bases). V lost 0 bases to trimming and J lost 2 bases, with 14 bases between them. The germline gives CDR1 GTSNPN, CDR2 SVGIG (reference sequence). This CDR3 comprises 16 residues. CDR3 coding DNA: TGTGCCTGGAGTGTACTGGGGGCAGGCGGCAATCAGCCCCAGCATTTT. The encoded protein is CAWSVLGAGGNQPQHF.